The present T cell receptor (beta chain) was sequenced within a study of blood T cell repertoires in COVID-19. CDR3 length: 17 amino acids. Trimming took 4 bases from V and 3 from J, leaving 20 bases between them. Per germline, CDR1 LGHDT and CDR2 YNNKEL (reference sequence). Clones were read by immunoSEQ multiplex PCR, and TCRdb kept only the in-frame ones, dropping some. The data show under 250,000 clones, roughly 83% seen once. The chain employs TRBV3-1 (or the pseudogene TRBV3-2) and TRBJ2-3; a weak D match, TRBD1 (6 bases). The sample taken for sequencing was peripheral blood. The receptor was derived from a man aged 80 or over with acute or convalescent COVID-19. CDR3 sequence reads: CASSREQGLLWTDTQYF. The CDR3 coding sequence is TGTGCCAGCAGCCGAGAACAGGGTCTCCTCTGGACAGATACGCAGTATTTT.